The 25 T cell receptor beta chains in this list originate from one sample, sequenced in a study of blood T cell repertoires in COVID-19. The assay was immunoSEQ multiplex PCR, and TCRdb's table has in-frame clones only and misses some. The data show about 92,000 clones, over 70% seen once. Sequenced: peripheral blood. The receptor source for this set is a man aged 45-65 years who had recovered from COVID-19.

The rearrangement joins TRBV6-2 or TRBV6-3 to TRBJ1-3, with D hard to call. V shed 0 bases and J shed 0 bases, with 3 bases lying between them. CDR1 MNHEY and CDR2 SVGEGT come from the germline V gene. CDR3 length equals 14 residues. This CDR3 is CASSYSLSGNTIYF. The CDR3 DNA is TGTGCCAGCAGTTACTCTCTCTCTGGAAACACCATATATTTT.

J is TRBJ2-3 and V is TRBV12-3 or TRBV12-4; a weak D match, TRBD2 (7 bases). CDR3 length equals 12 residues. The germline V and J ends were trimmed by 8 bases and 5 bases, with 11 bases remaining between them. This CDR3 reads CASGRGGDTQYF. DNA of the CDR3: TGTGCCAGCGGGAGGGGGGGAGATACGCAGTATTTT.

This clone was observed a few times. This rearrangement joins TRBV28 to TRBJ2-2; TRBD2 agrees at 12 bases. The CDR3 covers 16 residues. The V segment lost 8 bases and the J segment 1 base; nucleotides outside the gene matches: 5. CDR1 and CDR2 (germline): MDHEN, SYDVKM. Written as DNA, the CDR3 is TGTGCCAGCGGGGGACTAGCGGGTTTGAACACCGGGGAGCTGTTTTTT. Amino acids: CASGGLAGLNTGELFF.

V gene TRBV5-8 combines with J gene TRBJ2-3; 15 bases fit TRBD2. Germline V lookup: CDR1 SGHTS, CDR2 YDEGEE. This CDR3 has 17 amino acids. Unmatched junction bases numbered 7, after V lost 3 bases and J lost 5 bases. CDR3 protein: CASSSGLAGGQGDTQYF. In DNA, the CDR3 is TGTGCCAGCAGCTCCGGACTAGCGGGGGGGCAGGGAGATACGCAGTATTTT. The whole variable domain, remainder taken from reference TRBV5-8 and TRBJ2-3, is EAGVTQSPTHLIKTRGQQATLRCSPISGHTSVYWYQQALGLGLQFLLWYDEGEERNRGNFPPRFSGRQFPNYSSELNVNALELEDSALYLCASSSGLAGGQGDTQYFGPGTRLTVL.

This clone was picked up one time. The chain is built from TRBV7-9 and TRBJ2-1; 9 bases align to TRBD2. Germline assignment: CDR1 SEHNR and CDR2 FQNEAQ (reference sequence). CDR3 length equals 18 residues. V shed 1 base and J 2 bases; nucleotides not matched to a gene: 9. This chain's CDR3 is CASSLVGASGTTYNEQFF. DNA of the CDR3: TGTGCCAGCAGCTTAGTAGGGGCTAGCGGGACAACCTACAATGAGCAGTTCTTC.

The gene calls are TRBV5-5 and TRBJ1-5, with 7 bases fitting TRBD1. This CDR3 is 15 amino acids long. With V trimmed by 4 bases and J by 7 bases, 11 bases remained unmatched. Germline V gene data show CDR1 as SGHKS and CDR2 as YYEKEE (reference sequence). The CDR3 is CASSTKGARGQPQHF. For the CDR3, the DNA is TGTGCCAGCAGCACAAAGGGGGCGCGGGGCCAGCCCCAGCATTTT.

This clone occurred once. The rearrangement uses TRBV25-1 and TRBJ1-4, with D possibly TRBD1 on 5 matching bases. CDR1 and CDR2 from the germline V gene are MGHDK and SYGVNS. The CDR3 sequence is 17 residues long. The V and J ends lost 6 bases and 0 bases respectively, with 17 bases between them. CDR3 DNA: TGTGCCAGCAGCCCAACGGGGGGGGGTGCAACTAATGAAAAACTGTTTTTT. Its protein is CASSPTGGGATNEKLFF. Combining the CDR3 with reference TRBV25-1 and TRBJ1-4 gives the whole variable domain EADIYQTPRYLVIGTGKKITLECSQTMGHDKMYWYQQDPGMELHLIHYSYGVNSTEKGDLSSESTVSRIRTEHFPLTLESARPSHTSQYLCASSPTGGGATNEKLFFGSGTQLSVL.

The rearrangement uses TRBV3-1 (or the pseudogene TRBV3-2) and TRBJ2-7, with 7 bases that match TRBD2. V shed 3 bases, J shed 8 bases, and the junction held 7 bases outside the gene matches. Germline assignment: CDR1 LGHDT and CDR2 YNNKEL (reference sequence). The CDR3 length is 13 residues. The CDR3 reads CASSQDGGRKQYF. The DNA of the CDR3 is TGTGCCAGCAGCCAGGACGGGGGGAGGAAGCAGTACTTC.

The V and J genes are TRBV18 and TRBJ2-7, with a weak D call TRBD1 (6 bases). The CDR3 is made up of 13 amino acids. Trimming stripped 2 bases from V and 5 bases from J, with 10 bases between. CDR1 is KGHSH, CDR2 LQKENI, per germline. CDR3 DNA sequence: TGTGCCAGCTCACCAAACAGGGCAAACGAGCAGTACTTC. Its translation is CASSPNRANEQYF. Using reference TRBV18 and TRBJ2-7 for the parts outside the CDR3, the full variable domain is NAGVMQNPRHLVRRRGQEARLRCSPMKGHSHVYWYRQLPEEGLKFMVYLQKENIIDESGMPKERFSAEFPKEGPSILRIQQVVRGDSAAYFCASSPNRANEQYFGPGTRLTVT.

This chain uses TRBV5-4 with TRBJ2-2, with D possibly matching TRBD2 (6 bases). Trimming removed 5 bases from V and 5 bases from J, with 19 bases in between. The CDR3 has 16 amino acids. Germline-derived CDR1 and CDR2 are SGHNT and YYREEE (reference sequence). CDR3 protein: CASRHVVAGQTGELFF. CDR3 coding DNA: TGTGCCAGCAGACACGTCGTGGCGGGGCAAACCGGGGAGCTGTTTTTT.

The chain is built from TRBV5-6 and TRBJ2-2; 7 nucleotides align to TRBD1. CDR1 is SGHDT, CDR2 YYEEEE, per germline. The CDR3 covers 15 residues. The ends lost 3 bases at V and 0 bases at J; junction bases unmatched: 2. The CDR3 nucleotides are TGTGCCAGCAGCTGGACAGGTCCGAACACCGGGGAGCTGTTTTTT. Its protein product is CASSWTGPNTGELFF.

The chain uses TRBV7-3 and TRBJ2-3; maybe TRBD2 (7 bases). Germline lookup yields CDR1 SGHTA and CDR2 FQGTGA. The CDR3 is 16 residues long. Trimming pared 2 bases from V and 6 bases from J, leaving 18 bases between. This CDR3 reads CASSLGRGRLADTQYF. The CDR3, as DNA: TGTGCCAGCAGCTTAGGGCGGGGGCGACTGGCGGATACGCAGTATTTT.

The V gene is TRBV19, the J gene TRBJ2-7; a weak D match, TRBD1 (6 bases). V was trimmed by 0 bases and J by 6 bases, leaving 12 bases between them. From germline, CDR1 is LNHDA and CDR2 SQIVND (reference sequence). CDR3 length equals 14 residues. CDR3 coding DNA: TGTGCCAGTAGTATAGAGCGCAGGGGCTCCGAGCAGTACTTC. As protein: CASSIERRGSEQYF.

J is TRBJ2-3 and V is TRBV18, with 8 bases matching TRBD2. Germline V gene sequence: CDR1 KGHSH, CDR2 LQKENI. The junction had 4 bases not matched to a gene; V was cut back by 4 bases and J by 1 base. CDR3 size: 15 residues. The CDR3 sequence: CASSLQTSGTDTQYF. The DNA of the CDR3 is TGTGCCAGCTCACTCCAGACTAGCGGCACAGATACGCAGTATTTT.

The chain joins TRBV28 to TRBJ1-6; D is unresolved. V lost 4 bases, J lost 7 bases, and 17 bases lay in between. CDR1 and CDR2 from the germline V gene are MDHEN and SYDVKM. This CDR3 has 16 amino acids. CDR3 region: CASSSSLAGENSPLHF. Written as DNA, the CDR3 is TGTGCCAGCAGTTCCTCTCTAGCCGGAGAAAATTCACCCCTCCACTTT.

In DNA, the CDR3 is TGTGCCAGCAGCTCCGGGACAGCGTCCAACAATGAGCAGTTCTTC. Translated: CASSSGTASNNEQFF. The chain is built from TRBV3-1 (or the pseudogene TRBV3-2) and TRBJ2-1, with TRBD1 matching 7 bases. Germline loops: CDR1 LGHDT, CDR2 YNNKEL (reference sequence). This CDR3 comprises 15 residues. V was pared by 5 bases and J by 5 bases, with 9 bases of the junction left unmatched.

The chain recombines TRBV7-2 with TRBJ2-7; the match to TRBD1 covers 12 bases. V was clipped by 5 bases and J by 2 bases; unmatched bases: 4. Germline V gene sequence: CDR1 SGHTA, CDR2 FQGNSA. CDR3 length: 15 amino acids. The CDR3 reads CASSPGTGGPYEQYF. The CDR3 DNA reads as TGTGCCAGCAGCCCTGGGACAGGGGGCCCCTACGAGCAGTACTTC.

The chain uses TRBV5-1 and TRBJ1-1; D is ambiguous. Germline V CDR1 and CDR2: SGHRS, YFSETQ. V was pared by 2 bases and J by 0 bases, with 8 bases between. The CDR3 runs to 14 residues. CDR3 DNA: TGCGCCAGCAGCTTTAACTTCATGAACACTGAAGCTTTCTTT. Residues: CASSFNFMNTEAFF. Filled out from reference TRBV5-1 and TRBJ1-1, the complete variable domain reads KAGVTQTPRYLIKTRGQQVTLSCSPISGHRSVSWYQQTPGQGLQFLFEYFSETQRNKGNFPGRFSGRQFSNSRSEMNVSTLELGDSALYLCASSFNFMNTEAFFGQGTRLTVV.

V usage is TRBV4-1 and J usage is TRBJ2-7; a possible D gene is TRBD1 (6 bases). The V gene's germline CDR1 is MGHRA and CDR2 YSYEKL. Trimming cost V 0 bases and J 1 base, with 10 bases left between them. The CDR3 has 15 amino acids. The CDR3 DNA sequence: TGCGCCAGCAGCCAAGATTGGACAGAATCCTACGAGCAGTACTTC. This codes for CASSQDWTESYEQYF.

A single count supports this clone. The V gene is TRBV5-4, the J gene TRBJ2-1; the match to TRBD1 covers 8 bases. Germline V CDR1 and CDR2: SGHNT, YYREEE (reference sequence). The CDR3 length is 14 residues. Trimming cost V 0 bases and J 6 bases; bases outside gene matches: 2. CDR3 region: CASSLVQGGNEQFF. The DNA for the CDR3 is TGTGCCAGCAGCTTGGTACAGGGGGGCAATGAGCAGTTCTTC. Full variable domain (remainder filled in from reference TRBV5-4 and TRBJ2-1): ETGVTQSPTHLIKTRGQQVTLRCSSQSGHNTVSWYQQALGQGPQFIFQYYREEENGRGNFPPRFSGLQFPNYSSELNVNALELDDSALYLCASSLVQGGNEQFFGPGTRLTVL.

The gene calls are TRBV6-1 and TRBJ2-7; 8 bases are shared with TRBD1. The germline V gene encodes CDR1 MNHNS and CDR2 SASEGT. The CDR3 runs to 16 residues. V was clipped by 1 base and J by 2 bases; unmatched bases: 7. This CDR3 reads CASSEGFGQGTYEQYF. Written as DNA, the CDR3 is TGTGCCAGCAGTGAAGGGTTTGGACAGGGTACCTACGAGCAGTACTTC.

The chain joins TRBV9 to TRBJ2-2; D gene ambiguous. With 2 bases removed from V and 3 bases from J, the gap between germline ends came to 14 bases. Germline CDR1 reads SGDLS; CDR2 reads YYNGEE. CDR3 length: 16 amino acids. The CDR3 protein is CASSVTAGKYTGELFF. CDR3 in DNA: TGTGCCAGCAGCGTTACGGCAGGAAAGTACACCGGGGAGCTGTTTTTT.

The V and J genes are TRBV7-2 and TRBJ2-2; D is undetermined. This CDR3 is built from 13 residues. The germline V gene has CDR1 SGHTA and CDR2 FQGNSA. The ends were cut back, 5 bases at V and 2 bases at J, with 6 bases in the middle. This CDR3 is CASSATNTGELFF. The CDR3 nucleotides read TGTGCCAGCAGCGCCACAAACACCGGGGAGCTGTTTTTT. The full variable domain, its missing parts supplied by reference TRBV7-2 and TRBJ2-2, is GAGVSQSPSNKVTEKGKDVELRCDPISGHTALYWYRQSLGQGLEFLIYFQGNSAPDKSGLPSDRFSAERTGGSVSTLTIQRTQQEDSAVYLCASSATNTGELFFGEGSRLTVL.

This sequence joins TRBV5-4 and TRBJ2-3; tentatively, D is TRBD2 (7 bases). Trimming shortened V by 0 bases and J by 4 bases, and 12 bases separated the two germline ends. CDR3 size: 15 residues. Germline assignment: CDR1 SGHNT and CDR2 YYREEE (reference sequence). The CDR3 region is CASSLGWGGADTQYF. The CDR3 DNA reads TGTGCCAGCAGCTTGGGGTGGGGGGGCGCAGATACGCAGTATTTT. The full variable domain, in which reference TRBV5-4 and TRBJ2-3 provide the parts outside the CDR3, is ETGVTQSPTHLIKTRGQQVTLRCSSQSGHNTVSWYQQALGQGPQFIFQYYREEENGRGNFPPRFSGLQFPNYSSELNVNALELDDSALYLCASSLGWGGADTQYFGPGTRLTVL.

The rearrangement links TRBV3-1 (or the pseudogene TRBV3-2) to TRBJ2-1; TRBD1 is a possible D gene (6 bases). The germline V and J ends were trimmed by 0 bases and 1 base, with 10 bases remaining between them. The CDR3 covers 16 residues. CDR1 LGHDT and CDR2 YNNKEL come from the germline V gene (reference sequence). The CDR3 region has the DNA TGTGCCAGCAGCCAAGATCTTACAGGGTCCTACAATGAGCAGTTCTTC. Encoded protein: CASSQDLTGSYNEQFF.